Given below is one TCR beta chain in context. This specimen comes from a study of blood T cell repertoires in COVID-19. Study-wide context: Whether acute or convalescent, the COVID-19 samples came from the United States, Italy and Spain. PBMCs, B-cell-depleted T cells, or T cells provided the cDNA or gDNA that made up the material.

Trimming cost V 0 bases and J 0 bases, with 10 bases left between them. This CDR3 comprises 17 residues. Germline CDR1 is SGHKS and CDR2 is YYEKEE (reference sequence). Per the original methods: It was from reference gene primer amplification that nucleated cell counts were estimated. The method was immunoSEQ multiplex PCR; TCRdb's version includes in-frame clones alone and lacks a portion of them. That table furnishes V, J and clone size, whereas the DNA furnished D and trimming. The sample holds some 80,000 clones; approximately 86% are singletons and the top ten take about 8%. V and J are TRBV5-5 and TRBJ2-6; D is uncertain. Sample: peripheral blood. This receptor was identified in a man aged 80 or over with active or convalescent COVID-19. CDR3 in amino acids: CASSLAGTVSGANVLTF. CDR3 nucleotide sequence: TGTGCCAGCAGCTTGGCAGGCACAGTCTCTGGGGCCAACGTCCTGACTTTC.